This TCR beta chain was identified in a study of Ad26.COV2.S vaccination and SARS-CoV-2 variants. Treatment: 15 to 20 received Ad26.COV2.S at low or high dose, single or two shots; 5 received placebo; per-sample allocation not given. Day 63 after the first vaccine or placebo injection was the time point for sampling. Germline CDR1 reads SGHRS; CDR2 reads YFSETQ. CDR3 length equals 16 residues. V trimming: 0 bases; J trimming: 8 bases; junction bases outside the gene matches: 6. TCRdb's table, derived via immunoSEQ multiplex PCR, lists solely in-frame clones and lacks some. The sample holds some 520,000 clones, roughly 85% seen once.

The TCR originated in a person between 18 and 65 years old who received the Ad26.COV2.S COVID-19 vaccine or a placebo. The chain recombines TRBV5-1 with TRBJ1-6, with TRBD1 matching over 9 bases. Specimen: peripheral blood, collected in a trial of Ad26.COV2.S vaccine versus placebo. CDR3 protein: CASSLAQTGGYSPLHF. CDR3 in DNA: TGCGCCAGCAGCTTGGCCCAGACAGGGGGATATTCACCCCTCCACTTT.